This T cell receptor (beta chain) is from a study of blood T cells in healthy people across ages. Next came a second PCR, run for about 7 to 12 cycles, which used a sample-barcoded 5' primer along with a J-beta primer mix. MiXCR was run by TCRdb on the 5' RACE reads, yielding one entry per CDR3 protein. This repertoire shows some 1.5 million distinct CDR3 sequences, roughly 28% found once; its top ten account for 6.5% to 8.5%. The CDR3 spans 14 residues. The germline V gene has CDR1 SGHRS and CDR2 YFSETQ. J lost 2 bases, V lost 6 bases, and 3 bases had no gene match. This clonotype has only a few counts.

The source is a woman aged 25 to 39 in good health. The chain employs TRBV5-1 and TRBJ2-7; TRBD1 agrees at 12 bases. Material for sequencing was blood. The CDR3 loop reads CASKGQGAAYEQYF. The CDR3 nucleotides are TGCGCCAGCAAGGGACAGGGGGCGGCCTACGAGCAGTACTTC.